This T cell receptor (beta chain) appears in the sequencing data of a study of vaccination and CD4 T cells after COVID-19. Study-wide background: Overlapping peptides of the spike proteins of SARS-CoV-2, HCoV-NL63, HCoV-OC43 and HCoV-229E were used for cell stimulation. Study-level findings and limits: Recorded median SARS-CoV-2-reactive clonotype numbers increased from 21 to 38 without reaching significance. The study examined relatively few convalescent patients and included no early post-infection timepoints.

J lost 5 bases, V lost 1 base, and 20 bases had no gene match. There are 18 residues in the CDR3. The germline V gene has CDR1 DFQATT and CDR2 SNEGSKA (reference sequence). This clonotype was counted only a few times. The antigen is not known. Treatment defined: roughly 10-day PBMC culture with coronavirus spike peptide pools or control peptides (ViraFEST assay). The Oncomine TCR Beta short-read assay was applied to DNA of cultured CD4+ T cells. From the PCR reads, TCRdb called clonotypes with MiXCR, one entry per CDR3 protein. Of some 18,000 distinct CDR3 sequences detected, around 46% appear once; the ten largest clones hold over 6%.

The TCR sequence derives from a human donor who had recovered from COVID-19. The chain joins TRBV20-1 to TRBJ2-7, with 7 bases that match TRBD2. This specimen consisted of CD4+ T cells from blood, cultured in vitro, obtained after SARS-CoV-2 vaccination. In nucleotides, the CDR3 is TGCAGTGCTAGAGCTCTCATTTTGGGTGGGGGAGGGCCCAACGAGCAGTACTTC. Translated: CSARALILGGGGPNEQYF.